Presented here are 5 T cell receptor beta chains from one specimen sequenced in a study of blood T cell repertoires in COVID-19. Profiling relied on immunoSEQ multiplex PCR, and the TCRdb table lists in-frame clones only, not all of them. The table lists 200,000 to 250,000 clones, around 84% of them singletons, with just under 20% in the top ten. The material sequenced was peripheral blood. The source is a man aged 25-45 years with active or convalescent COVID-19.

CDR3 region: CASSDPRGLSQPQHF. CDR3 bases: TGTGCCAGCAGTGATCCCAGGGGGCTATCTCAGCCCCAGCATTTT. The chain combines TRBV2 with TRBJ1-5; the match to TRBD1 covers 8 bases. V lost 3 bases to trimming and J lost 6 bases; unmatched junction nucleotides: 7. Germline assignment: CDR1 SNHLY and CDR2 FYNNEI. The CDR3 extends over 15 amino acids.

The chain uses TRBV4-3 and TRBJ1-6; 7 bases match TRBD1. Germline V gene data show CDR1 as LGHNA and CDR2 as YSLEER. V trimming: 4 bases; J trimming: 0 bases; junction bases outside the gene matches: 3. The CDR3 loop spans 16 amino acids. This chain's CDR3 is CASSPTGASYNSPLHF. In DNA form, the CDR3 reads TGCGCCAGCAGCCCTACAGGGGCCTCCTATAATTCACCCCTCCACTTT.

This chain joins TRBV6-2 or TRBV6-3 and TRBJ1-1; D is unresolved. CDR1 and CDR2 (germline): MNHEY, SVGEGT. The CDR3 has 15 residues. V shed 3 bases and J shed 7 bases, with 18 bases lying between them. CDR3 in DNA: TGTGCCAGCAGTTATAGCGGAGGTTGGAGACTTGAAGCTTTCTTT. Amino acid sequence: CASSYSGGWRLEAFF.

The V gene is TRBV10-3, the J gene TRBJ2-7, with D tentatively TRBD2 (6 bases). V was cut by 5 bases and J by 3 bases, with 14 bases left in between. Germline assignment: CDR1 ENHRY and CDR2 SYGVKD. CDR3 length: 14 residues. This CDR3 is CAISPREKDYEQYF. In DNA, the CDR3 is TGTGCCATCAGTCCCCGGGAGAAAGACTACGAGCAGTACTTC.

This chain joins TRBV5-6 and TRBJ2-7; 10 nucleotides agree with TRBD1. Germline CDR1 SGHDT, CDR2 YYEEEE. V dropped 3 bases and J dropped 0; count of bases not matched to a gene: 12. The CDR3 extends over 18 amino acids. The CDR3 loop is CASSSRTGGIGGSYEQYF. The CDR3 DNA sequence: TGTGCCAGCAGCTCCCGGACAGGGGGAATCGGAGGCTCCTACGAGCAGTACTTC.